These 30 T cell receptor beta chains were all obtained from the same sample, sequenced in a study of STAT5B mutations in CD4+ large granular lymphocyte leukemia. Only in-frame clones appear in the TCRdb table, and some are missing; sequencing was by immunoSEQ multiplex PCR. The sample shows tens of thousands of clones, approximately 80% of them seen only once. Sequencing used CD4+ T cells from blood buffy coats. These receptors were obtained from a human donor in good health.

The chain recombines TRBV11-3 with TRBJ2-7; D may be TRBD1 (5 bases). This CDR3 has 13 amino acids. Trimming stripped 9 bases from V and 3 bases from J, with 15 bases between. Looked up from germline, CDR1 is SGHNT and CDR2 is YENEEA. CDR3 in DNA: TGTGCCAGTGGACAAGGTGCTAACTACGAGCAGTACTTC. Its translation: CASGQGANYEQYF.

The genes are TRBV10-3 and TRBJ2-2, with D uncertain. Per germline, CDR1 ENHRY and CDR2 SYGVKD. V lost 6 bases and J lost 7, with 9 bases in between. The CDR3 length is 12 residues. Here the CDR3 DNA reads TGTGCCATCAGCGGTCAAGGCGGGGAGCTGTTTTTT. It encodes CAISGQGGELFF.

This chain connects TRBV7-6 to TRBJ2-1, with D uncertain. The CDR3 extends over 18 amino acids. Trimming cost V 2 bases and J 0 bases, with 17 bases left between them. Per the germline V gene, CDR1 is SGHVS and CDR2 is FNYEAQ. The CDR3 here is CASSLTHSRSSSYNEQFF. The CDR3 DNA sequence: TGTGCCAGCAGCTTAACGCATAGCCGCTCGAGCTCCTACAATGAGCAGTTCTTC.

This sequence joins TRBV6-5 and TRBJ2-3; D is undetermined. V dropped 0 bases and J dropped 0 bases, with 10 bases sitting between them. The CDR3 is made up of 16 amino acids. Germline V lookup: CDR1 MNHEY, CDR2 SVGAGI. CDR3 sequence reads: CASSYSSGMSTDTQYF. The CDR3 nucleotides read TGTGCCAGCAGTTACTCTTCAGGCATGAGCACAGATACGCAGTATTTT.

This sequence joins TRBV13 and TRBJ2-2, with 8 bases fitting TRBD1. The V segment lost 0 bases and the J segment 7 bases; nucleotides outside the gene matches: 4. This CDR3 contains 15 residues. Germline CDR1 reads PRHDT; CDR2 reads FYEKMQ (reference sequence). The CDR3 here is CASSLGRGRDGELFF. The CDR3, as DNA: TGTGCCAGCAGCTTAGGCAGGGGGCGCGACGGGGAGCTGTTTTTT.

This chain joins TRBV7-8 and TRBJ1-2; 7 nucleotides match TRBD1. The trim removed 5 bases at V and 1 base at J, leaving 7 bases unmatched. The germline gives CDR1 SGHVS, CDR2 FQNEAQ. The CDR3 is made up of 15 amino acids. The CDR3 loop is CASSTGTDHNYGYTF. The DNA of the CDR3 is TGTGCCAGCAGCACCGGGACAGACCATAACTATGGCTACACCTTC.

The chain joins TRBV2 to TRBJ2-1; no clear D gene. V gave up 8 bases and J gave up 5 bases, with 13 bases separating them. The CDR3 length is 13 residues. The germline V gene encodes CDR1 SNHLY and CDR2 FYNNEI. Here the CDR3 DNA reads TGTGCCAGCGGGGTAAGGGTCGACAATGAGCAGTTCTTC. Translated, it gives CASGVRVDNEQFF.

V is TRBV28 and J is TRBJ2-1, with 9 bases that match TRBD2. Trimming cost V 5 bases and J 8 bases; bases outside gene matches: 13. There are 16 residues in the CDR3. Germline V CDR1 and CDR2: MDHEN, SYDVKM. CDR3 sequence: CASSPNLAGSVDEQFF. CDR3 nucleotides: TGTGCCAGCAGTCCCAATCTAGCGGGATCTGTTGATGAGCAGTTCTTC.

V usage is TRBV19 and J usage is TRBJ2-6; D gene unclear. This CDR3 spans 14 amino acids. V dropped 4 bases and J dropped 2 bases, with 6 bases sitting between them. Germline V CDR1 and CDR2: LNHDA, SQIVND (reference sequence). DNA for the CDR3: TGTGCCAGTAGTAACGGCCCTGGGGCCAACGTCCTGACTTTC. Its protein is CASSNGPGANVLTF.

The genes are TRBV6-1 and TRBJ1-5, with D possibly matching TRBD1 (5 bases). This CDR3 comprises 16 residues. Germline V CDR1 and CDR2: MNHNS, SASEGT. Trimming left V 3 bases short and J 4 bases short, with 16 bases between. DNA of the CDR3: TGTGCCAGCAGTGACCGCCGGGGGGGTGCTAATCAGCCCCAGCATTTT. Translation: CASSDRRGGANQPQHF.

This chain's CDR3 is CASSRGGQLETQYF. The CDR3 DNA reads as TGTGCCAGCAGCCGTGGGGGCCAATTGGAGACCCAGTACTTC. This sequence joins TRBV5-4 and TRBJ2-5; D might be TRBD1 (6 bases). The length of the CDR3 is 14 residues. The V gene lost 4 bases and the J gene lost 5 bases, with 15 bases spanning the gap. Germline V gene sequence: CDR1 SGHNT, CDR2 YYREEE (reference sequence).

The chain has TRBV7-7 and TRBJ2-7, with D unresolved. Trimming shortened V by 4 bases and J by 6 bases, and 31 bases separated the two germline ends. This CDR3 spans 19 amino acids. CDR1 and CDR2 from the germline V gene are SSHAT and FNYEAQ (reference sequence). Written as DNA, the CDR3 is TGTGCCAGCAGCTCCCTTTGTCGAATACGGTTCTGTGTTGGGGTCGAGCAGTACTTC. Residues: CASSSLCRIRFCVGVEQYF.

V usage is TRBV28 and J usage is TRBJ1-4; no reliable D call. The germline CDR1 and CDR2 sequences are MDHEN and SYDVKM. V shed 4 bases and J shed 4 bases, with 16 bases lying between them. The CDR3 covers 16 residues. Written as DNA, the CDR3 is TGTGCCAGCAGTTCAATACCCGGGAGTCGTAATGAAAAACTGTTTTTT. This codes for CASSSIPGSRNEKLFF.

The V gene is TRBV10-3, the J gene TRBJ2-3; TRBD2 matches at 11 bases. This CDR3 comprises 17 residues. Germline loops: CDR1 ENHRY, CDR2 SYGVKD. V was pared by 0 bases and J by 3 bases, with 5 bases of the junction left unmatched. The CDR3 coding sequence is TGTGCCATCAGTGAGTCGATTACTAGCGGGAGAACAGATACGCAGTATTTT. As protein: CAISESITSGRTDTQYF.

Notes on this clone: Different DNA sequences within this sample yield the same CDR3. This chain uses TRBV6-1 with TRBJ2-7; 8 bases fit TRBD2. V was clipped by 11 bases and J by 2 bases; unmatched bases: 11. The germline V gene has CDR1 MNHNS and CDR2 SASEGT. The CDR3 is made up of 14 amino acids. CDR3 protein: CAVLGGLGTYEQYF. The CDR3 bases are TGTGCCGTACTAGGGGGACTAGGTACCTACGAGCAGTACTTC.

As DNA, the CDR3 is TGTGCCTGGAGTGGAGGAGGCAGGGAAAAACTGTTTTTT. Residues: CAWSGGGREKLFF. The chain couples TRBV30 to TRBJ1-4; D is undetermined. Germline CDR1 reads GTSNPN; CDR2 reads SVGIG (reference sequence). The length of the CDR3 is 13 residues. V lost 1 base and J 8 bases, leaving 11 bases between the germline ends. The full variable domain, with the rest looked up from reference TRBV30 and TRBJ1-4, is SQTIHQWPATLVQPVGSPLSLECTVEGTSNPNLYWYRQAAGRGLQLLFYSVGIGQISSEVPQNLSASRPQDRQFILSSKKLLLSDSGFYLCAWSGGGREKLFFGSGTQLSVL.

The chain couples TRBV30 to TRBJ1-2, with D possibly matching TRBD1 (5 bases). Germline values: CDR1 GTSNPN, CDR2 SVGIG (reference sequence). Deletions cut 4 bases from V and 7 bases from J, with 13 bases between. The CDR3 is 12 amino acids. The CDR3 spells CAWTRGRGGYTF. The CDR3 nucleotides are TGTGCCTGGACTCGAGGAAGGGGTGGCTACACCTTC.

V usage is TRBV18 and J usage is TRBJ1-3, with D unclear. There are 17 residues in the CDR3. The V end lost 3 bases, the J end lost 8 bases, and 23 bases lay between the germline ends. Germline values: CDR1 KGHSH, CDR2 LQKENI. The CDR3 DNA is TGTGCCAGCTCACCTACCCCCATCATTCGGCGAAGGGACACCATATATTTT. Protein: CASSPTPIIRRRDTIYF.

The chain carries TRBV5-1 and TRBJ2-1; 8 positions agree with TRBD2. The CDR3 is 16 residues long. CDR1 SGHRS and CDR2 YFSETQ come from the germline V gene. After removal of 0 bases from V and 5 bases from J, the junction contained 7 bases not matched to a gene. In DNA form, the CDR3 reads TGCGCCAGCAGCTTGGGTGGGGGACTAGGACACAATGAGCAGTTCTTC. Protein sequence: CASSLGGGLGHNEQFF.

In its sample, this clone was seen once. The J gene is TRBJ2-1, the V gene TRBV5-1, with a possible D match to TRBD1 (6 bases). V dropped 0 bases and J dropped 5 bases, with 9 bases sitting between them. This CDR3 is built from 14 residues. Germline loops: CDR1 SGHRS, CDR2 YFSETQ. The CDR3 region is CASSLGAGDNEQFF. DNA of the CDR3: TGCGCCAGCAGCTTGGGGGCAGGGGACAATGAGCAGTTCTTC.

The chain combines TRBV6-1 with TRBJ2-2, with D unclear. This CDR3 spans 13 amino acids. Germline V gives CDR1 MNHNS, CDR2 SASEGT. Trimming took off 8 bases at V and 3 bases at J, with 10 bases between the two ends. The CDR3 sequence is CASGWGDTGELFF. CDR3 bases: TGTGCCAGCGGCTGGGGTGACACCGGGGAGCTGTTTTTT.

The chain is built from TRBV25-1 and TRBJ2-1; D gene uncertain. The CDR3 consists of 12 residues. Trimming took off 4 bases at V and 9 bases at J, with 10 bases between the two ends. Germline CDR1 is MGHDK and CDR2 is SYGVNS. The CDR3: CASSALLGEQFF. CDR3 nucleotides: TGTGCCAGCAGTGCCCTGCTAGGTGAGCAGTTCTTC. The whole variable domain, remainder taken from reference TRBV25-1 and TRBJ2-1, is EADIYQTPRYLVIGTGKKITLECSQTMGHDKMYWYQQDPGMELHLIHYSYGVNSTEKGDLSSESTVSRIRTEHFPLTLESARPSHTSQYLCASSALLGEQFFGPGTRLTVL.

The chain recombines TRBV30 with TRBJ2-3; tentatively, D is TRBD2 (6 bases). The ends were cut back, 1 base at V and 0 bases at J, with 11 bases in the middle. The CDR3 consists of 15 residues. Germline CDR1 reads GTSNPN; CDR2 reads SVGIG (reference sequence). The CDR3 protein is CAWSGASASTDTQYF. The DNA of the CDR3 is TGTGCCTGGAGTGGGGCTAGCGCTAGCACAGATACGCAGTATTTT.

The rearrangement uses TRBV2 and TRBJ2-5; no definite D call. The V gene lost 7 bases and the J gene lost 5 bases, with 20 bases spanning the gap. Germline-derived CDR1 and CDR2 are SNHLY and FYNNEI. The CDR3 consists of 15 residues. Here the CDR3 reads CASTIQPGSLETQYF. The CDR3 bases are TGTGCCAGCACAATACAGCCCGGGTCCCTGGAGACCCAGTACTTC.

The chain is built from TRBV27 and TRBJ2-1; no reliable D call. V gave up 5 bases and J gave up 6 bases, with 17 bases separating them. The length of the CDR3 is 15 residues. From germline, CDR1 is MNHEY and CDR2 SMNVEV (reference sequence). The CDR3, as DNA: TGTGCCAGCAGTATTGACGGTCATCGTGGCAATGAGCAGTTCTTC. This encodes CASSIDGHRGNEQFF.

The gene calls are TRBV18 and TRBJ1-2, with TRBD1 matching over 9 bases. Trimming took 2 bases from V and 5 from J; bases not matched to a gene: 9. Germline assignment: CDR1 KGHSH and CDR2 LQKENI. The CDR3 length is 16 residues. The chain's CDR3 is CASSPSGGTGIYGYTF. The CDR3 DNA reads TGTGCCAGCTCACCAAGTGGCGGGACAGGGATTTATGGCTACACCTTC.

The CDR3 is CASSPPVGDRGYNEQFF. The CDR3 DNA reads as TGCGCCAGCAGTCCCCCCGTCGGGGACCGGGGCTACAATGAGCAGTTCTTC. V is TRBV5-1 and J is TRBJ2-1, with D perhaps being TRBD1 or TRBD2 (5 bases each). CDR3 length: 17 residues. Germline CDR1 SGHRS, CDR2 YFSETQ. Trimming shortened V by 5 bases and J by 3 bases, and 21 bases separated the two germline ends.

The chain carries TRBV4-1 and TRBJ2-7; 7 nucleotides match TRBD1. J was trimmed by 0 bases and V by 0 bases; bases with no gene match: 11. CDR1 and CDR2 (germline): MGHRA, YSYEKL. The CDR3 contains 18 residues. The CDR3 sequence is CASSQERVRGPSSYEQYF. The CDR3 nucleotides read TGCGCCAGCAGCCAAGAGAGGGTTAGGGGGCCGAGCTCCTACGAGCAGTACTTC.

The J gene is TRBJ2-4, the V gene TRBV2, with TRBD1 matching 9 bases. CDR3 length equals 14 residues. V shed 4 bases and J 6 bases; nucleotides not matched to a gene: 4. CDR1 is SNHLY, CDR2 FYNNEI, per germline. CDR3 sequence (DNA): TGTGCCAGCAGTGTAAGGACAGGGGCAAACATTCAGTACTTC. This gives the protein CASSVRTGANIQYF.

The chain carries TRBV27 and TRBJ2-1; TRBD2 matches 12 bases. The CDR3 is 16 residues long. Germline loops: CDR1 MNHEY, CDR2 SMNVEV (reference sequence). V lost 5 bases, J lost 7 bases, and 9 bases stayed unmatched. The CDR3 is CASSQTSGRPGNEQFF. The DNA of the CDR3 is TGTGCCAGCAGTCAAACTAGCGGGAGGCCGGGGAATGAGCAGTTCTTC.